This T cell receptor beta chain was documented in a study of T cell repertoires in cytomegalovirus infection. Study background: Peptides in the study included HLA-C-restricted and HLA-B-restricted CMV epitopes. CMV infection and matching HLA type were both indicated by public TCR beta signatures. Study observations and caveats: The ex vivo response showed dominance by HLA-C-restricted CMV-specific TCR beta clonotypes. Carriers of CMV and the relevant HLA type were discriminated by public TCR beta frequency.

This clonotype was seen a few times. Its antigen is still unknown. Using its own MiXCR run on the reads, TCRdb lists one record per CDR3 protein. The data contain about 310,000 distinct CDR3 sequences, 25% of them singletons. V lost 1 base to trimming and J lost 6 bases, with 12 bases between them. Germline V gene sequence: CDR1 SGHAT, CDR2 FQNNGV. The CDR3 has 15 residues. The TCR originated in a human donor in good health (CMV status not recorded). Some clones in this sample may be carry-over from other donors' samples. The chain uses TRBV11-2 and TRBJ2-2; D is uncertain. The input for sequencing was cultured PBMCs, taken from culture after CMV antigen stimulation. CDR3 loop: CASSLVGVGAGELFF. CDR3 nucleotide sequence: TGTGCCAGCAGCTTAGTTGGGGTAGGAGCCGGGGAGCTGTTTTTT.